Presented here are 10 T cell receptor beta chains from one specimen sequenced in a study of T cell responses to AZD1222 COVID-19 vaccine. Here immunoSEQ multiplex PCR was the method, and the copy in TCRdb shows in-frame clones only, minus some. The sample includes about 130,000 clones, about nine tenths of them seen just once. Sequenced here: peripheral blood, sampled on day 0 of AZD1222 vaccination. The receptors were sampled from an adult in good health.

The V gene is TRBV6-5, the J gene TRBJ2-7; D ambiguous. Germline CDR1 is MNHEY and CDR2 is SVGAGI. The CDR3 length is 13 residues. V was pared by 4 bases and J by 2 bases, with 9 bases between. The CDR3 nucleotides read TGTGCCAGCAGTTTCACCGTAACCTACGAGCAGTACTTC. Protein sequence: CASSFTVTYEQYF.

The chain recombines TRBV7-9 with TRBJ2-7; 15 nucleotides agree with TRBD2. V gave up 6 bases and J gave up 2 bases; unmatched junction bases: 5. Germline CDR1 is SEHNR and CDR2 is FQNEAQ (reference sequence). The CDR3 totals 16 residues. The chain's CDR3 is CASSPGLAGGPYEQYF. CDR3 DNA sequence: TGTGCCAGCAGTCCCGGACTAGCGGGGGGGCCCTACGAGCAGTACTTC.

The chain carries TRBV4-2 and TRBJ2-2; 8 bases fit TRBD1. Unmatched junction bases numbered 6, after V lost 2 bases and J lost 7 bases. Germline V gene lookup returns CDR1 LGHNA and CDR2 YNFKEQ. This CDR3 contains 15 residues. In DNA, the CDR3 is TGTGCCAGCAGCCAAAATCAGGGGGCGAGCGGGGAGCTGTTTTTT. It yields the protein CASSQNQGASGELFF.

The gene calls are TRBV7-2 and TRBJ1-1; D uncertain. This CDR3 comprises 14 residues. Germline V gene data show CDR1 as SGHTA and CDR2 as FQGNSA. The V and J ends lost 2 bases and 2 bases respectively, with 9 bases between them. In DNA form, the CDR3 reads TGTGCCAGCAGCTTATGGGTACCCAACACTGAAGCTTTCTTT. This translates into CASSLWVPNTEAFF.

This clone showed up just once. This chain connects TRBV18 to TRBJ1-6, with a tentative D call TRBD1 (6 bases). Trimming left V 3 bases short and J 9 bases short, with 12 bases between. The CDR3 is 14 residues long. The germline V gene has CDR1 KGHSH and CDR2 LQKENI. Written as DNA, the CDR3 is TGTGCCAGCTCACCGGGGGCGATAGGTTCACCCCTCCACTTT. This sequence encodes CASSPGAIGSPLHF. Complete variable domain (other parts from reference TRBV18 and TRBJ1-6): NAGVMQNPRHLVRRRGQEARLRCSPMKGHSHVYWYRQLPEEGLKFMVYLQKENIIDESGMPKERFSAEFPKEGPSILRIQQVVRGDSAAYFCASSPGAIGSPLHFGNGTRLTVT.

V gene TRBV4-2 combines with J gene TRBJ1-2; no clear D. Germline CDR1 is LGHNA and CDR2 is YNFKEQ. The CDR3 is 14 residues long. Trimming pared 1 base from V and 7 bases from J, leaving 13 bases between. The chain's CDR3 is CASSQVLGMVGYTF. CDR3 DNA sequence: TGTGCCAGCAGCCAAGTCCTGGGAATGGTTGGCTACACCTTC.

This clone was seen only once. The chain recombines TRBV5-5 with TRBJ1-1; D is undetermined. CDR1 and CDR2 from the germline V gene are SGHKS and YYEKEE (reference sequence). Trimming pared 0 bases from V and 2 bases from J, leaving 8 bases between. The CDR3 totals 14 residues. CDR3 protein: CASSLDVDNTEAFF. CDR3 DNA sequence: TGTGCCAGCAGCTTGGACGTGGACAACACTGAAGCTTTCTTT.

J is TRBJ1-2 and V is TRBV12-3 or TRBV12-4, with D uncertain. CDR3 length: 11 residues. V was cut by 4 bases and J by 5 bases, with 5 bases left in between. CDR3 sequence reads: CASSYAYGYTF. The CDR3 DNA reads TGTGCCAGCAGTTATGCGTATGGCTACACCTTC.

The gene calls are TRBV5-1 and TRBJ1-4, with D unresolved. The CDR3 runs 14 residues. Germline V gene data show CDR1 as SGHRS and CDR2 as YFSETQ. Trimming took 0 bases from V and 8 from J, leaving 11 bases between them. CDR3 coding DNA: TGCGCCAGCAGCTTGGGAGGGAGTGAAGAAAAACTGTTTTTT. As protein: CASSLGGSEEKLFF.

The chain recombines TRBV5-6 with TRBJ1-1; 7 bases line up with TRBD1. Unmatched junction bases numbered 7, after V lost 4 bases and J lost 1 base. The CDR3 loop spans 15 amino acids. CDR1 is SGHDT and CDR2 is YYEEEE in the germline V gene. In DNA form, the CDR3 reads TGTGCCAGCAGCGGGACGGGGACAGCGAACACTGAAGCTTTCTTT. This translates into CASSGTGTANTEAFF.